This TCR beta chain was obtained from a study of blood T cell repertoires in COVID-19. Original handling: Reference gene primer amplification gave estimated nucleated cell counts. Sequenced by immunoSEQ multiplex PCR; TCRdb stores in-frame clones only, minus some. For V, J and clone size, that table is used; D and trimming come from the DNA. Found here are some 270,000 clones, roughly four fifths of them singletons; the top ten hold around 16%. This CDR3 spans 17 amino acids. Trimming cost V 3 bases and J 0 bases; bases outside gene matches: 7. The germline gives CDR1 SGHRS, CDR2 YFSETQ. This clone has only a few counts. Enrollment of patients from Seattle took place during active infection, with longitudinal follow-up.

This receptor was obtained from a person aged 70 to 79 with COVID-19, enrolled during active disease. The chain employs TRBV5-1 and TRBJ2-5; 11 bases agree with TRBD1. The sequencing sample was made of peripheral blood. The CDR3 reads CASSWPDRGLDQETQYF. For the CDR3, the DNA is TGCGCCAGCAGCTGGCCGGACAGGGGGCTGGACCAAGAGACCCAGTACTTC.